This T cell receptor (beta chain) was identified in a study of metastatic and nonmetastatic thyroid tumors. Study context: Malignant thyroid and benign thyroid patients provided blood and tumor or nodule tissue whose repertoires were compared.

From the PCR reads, TCRdb re-called clones with MiXCR. The repertoire holds about 16,000 clones, with approximately 30% as singletons. Every patient underwent thyroid surgery untreated. This CDR3 has 16 amino acids. Trimming took 8 bases from V and 5 from J; bases not matched to a gene: 13. CDR1 is MRHNA, CDR2 SNTAGT, per germline. The material sequenced was adjacent normal tissue. The gene calls are TRBV6-4 and TRBJ2-1; 9 positions agree with TRBD1. The receptor's source is a female donor with papillary thyroid cancer or a benign thyroid nodule (not recorded which). Some clones in this sample may be carry-over from other donors' samples. The CDR3: CASSPRDRVRHNEQFF. CDR3 nucleotide sequence: TGTGCCAGCTCACCGAGGGACAGGGTGAGACACAATGAGCAGTTCTTC.